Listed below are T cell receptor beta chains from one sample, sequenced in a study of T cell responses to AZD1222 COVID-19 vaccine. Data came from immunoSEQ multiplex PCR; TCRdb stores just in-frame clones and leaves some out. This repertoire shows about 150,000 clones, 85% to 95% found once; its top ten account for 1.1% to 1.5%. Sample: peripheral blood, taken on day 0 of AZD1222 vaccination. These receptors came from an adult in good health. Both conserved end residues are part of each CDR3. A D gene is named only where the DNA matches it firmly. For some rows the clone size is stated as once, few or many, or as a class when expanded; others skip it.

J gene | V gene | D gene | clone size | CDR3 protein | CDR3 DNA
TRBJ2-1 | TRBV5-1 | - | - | CASSFSDLLAYNEQFF | TGCGCCAGCAGCTTTAGCGACCTGCTTGCGTACAATGAGCAGTTCTTC
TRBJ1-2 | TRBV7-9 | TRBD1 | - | CASSISHRGLSGYTF | TGTGCCAGCAGCATAAGCCACAGGGGATTAAGCGGCTACACCTTC
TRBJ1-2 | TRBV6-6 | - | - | CASSYSTGPLYGYTF | TGTGCCAGCAGTTACTCCACGGGGCCCCTCTATGGCTACACCTTC
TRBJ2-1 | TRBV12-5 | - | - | CASGLVTGASYNEQFF | TGTGCTAGTGGTTTGGTAACGGGGGCCTCCTACAATGAGCAGTTCTTC
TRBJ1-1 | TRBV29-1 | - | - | CSVGGPMNTEAFF | TGCAGCGTTGGAGGGCCCATGAACACTGAAGCTTTCTTT
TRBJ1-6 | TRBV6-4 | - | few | CASSAGANSPLHF | TGTGCCAGCAGTGCAGGGGCCAATTCACCCCTCCACTTT
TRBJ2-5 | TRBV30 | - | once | CAWSAYSETQYF | TGTGCCTGGAGTGCCTATTCAGAGACCCAGTACTTC
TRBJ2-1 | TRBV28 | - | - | CASSFTGNEQFF | TGTGCCAGCAGTTTCACGGGCAATGAGCAGTTCTTC
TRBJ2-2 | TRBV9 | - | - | CASRPGWNTGELFF | TGTGCCAGCAGGCCGGGTTGGAACACCGGGGAGCTGTTTTTT
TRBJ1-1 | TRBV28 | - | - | CASSFGGRTEAFF | TGTGCCAGCAGTTTCGGGGGGCGGACTGAAGCTTTCTTT
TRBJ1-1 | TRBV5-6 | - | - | CASSWGGTANTEAFF | TGTGCCAGCAGTTGGGGGGGAACAGCGAACACTGAAGCTTTCTTT
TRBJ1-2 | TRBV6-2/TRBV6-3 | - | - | CASSYSDGYYGYTF | TGTGCCAGCAGTTACTCGGACGGATACTATGGCTACACCTTC
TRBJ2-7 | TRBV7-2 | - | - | CASSLVGPGPYEQYF | TGTGCCAGCAGCTTAGTCGGTCCTGGACCCTACGAGCAGTACTTC
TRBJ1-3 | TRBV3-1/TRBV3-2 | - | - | CASSQGGNTIYF | TGTGCCAGCAGCCAAGGGGGAAACACCATATATTTT
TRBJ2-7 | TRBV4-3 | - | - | CASSQEGGRYEQYF | TGCGCCAGCAGCCAAGAAGGGGGGCGCTACGAGCAGTACTTC
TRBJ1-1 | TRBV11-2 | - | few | CASSFENTEAFF | TGTGCCAGCAGCTTTGAAAACACTGAAGCTTTCTTT
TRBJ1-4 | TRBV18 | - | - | CASSPLGGATNEKLFF | TGTGCCAGCTCACCCCTTGGGGGGGCCACTAATGAAAAACTGTTTTTT
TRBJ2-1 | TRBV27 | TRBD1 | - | CASSFGTGVYNEQFF | TGTGCCAGCAGTTTTGGGACAGGGGTATACAATGAGCAGTTCTTC
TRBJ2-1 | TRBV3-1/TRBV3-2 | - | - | CASSQGRGSYNEQFF | TGTGCCAGCAGCCAAGGCCGGGGCTCCTACAATGAGCAGTTCTTC
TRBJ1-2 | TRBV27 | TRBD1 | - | CASSRGQGAILYGYTF | TGTGCCAGCAGTCGGGGACAGGGGGCCATACTCTATGGCTACACCTTC
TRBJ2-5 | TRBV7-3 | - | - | CASSLVGAQETQYF | TGTGCCAGCAGCTTAGTCGGGGCCCAAGAGACCCAGTACTTC
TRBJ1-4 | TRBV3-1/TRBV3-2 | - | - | CASSPAGGDFEKLFF | TGTGCCAGCAGCCCCGCCGGGGGGGATTTTGAAAAACTGTTTTTT
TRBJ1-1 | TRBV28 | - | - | CASSPFTGPYTEAFF | TGTGCCAGCAGTCCTTTCACAGGGCCCTACACTGAAGCTTTCTTT
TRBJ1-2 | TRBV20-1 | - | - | CSVDEKNGYTF | TGCAGTGTTGATGAGAAGAATGGCTACACCTTC
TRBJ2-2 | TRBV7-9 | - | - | CASSFGGGWTGELFF | TGTGCCAGCAGCTTTGGAGGCGGGTGGACCGGGGAGCTGTTTTTT
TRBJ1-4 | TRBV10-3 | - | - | CAIRGRGTHEKLFF | TGTGCCATCAGGGGGCGCGGGACGCATGAAAAACTGTTTTTT
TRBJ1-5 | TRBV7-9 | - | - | CASTDGLYQPQHF | TGTGCCAGCACCGATGGGCTCTATCAGCCCCAGCATTTT
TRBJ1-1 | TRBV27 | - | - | CASTKTGPNTEAFF | TGTGCCAGCACCAAGACAGGACCGAACACTGAAGCTTTCTTT
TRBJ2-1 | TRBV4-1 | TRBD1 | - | CASSLTGGPSSYNEQFF | TGCGCCAGCAGCCTGACAGGGGGCCCTAGCTCCTACAATGAGCAGTTCTTC
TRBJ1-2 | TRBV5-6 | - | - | CASSWRQGEGYTF | TGTGCCAGCAGCTGGAGGCAAGGCGAGGGCTACACCTTC
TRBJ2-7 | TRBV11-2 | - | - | CASSLFAVGWDPTYEQYF | TGTGCCAGCAGCTTATTCGCCGTTGGTTGGGACCCGACCTACGAGCAGTACTTC
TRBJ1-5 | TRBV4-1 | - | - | CASSQGVGGGGNQPQHF | TGCGCCAGCAGCCAGGGAGTGGGAGGGGGGGGGAATCAGCCCCAGCATTTT